The rows below give T cell receptor beta chains drawn from one sample of a study of blood T cells in healthy people across ages. TCRdb processed the 5' RACE reads anew with MiXCR; each CDR3 protein has one entry. The sample has some 1,500,000 distinct CDR3 sequences, 35% to 45% seen once. Sequencing used blood. All receptors derive from a woman younger than 35 in good health. The CDR3 runs from the conserved cysteine through the conserved F or W. Each record gives: V gene, D gene, clone size, CDR3 protein. D genes are given only for firm matches. Size is omitted from some rows. Given values are once, few, many or a class for expanded clones.

TRBV3-1 - few CASSRNGGYNSPLHF
TRBV24-1 - - CATSEPDRYQETQYF
TRBV7-2 TRBD2 - CASSLGLVAGGPDTQYF
TRBV10-3 - - CAISKDGQGNSPLHF
TRBV20-1 TRBD2 - CSAPKRGLYNEQFF
TRBV7-2 - - CASSLSRENEQFF
TRBV29-1 TRBD2 - CSVRRGGHLYEQYF
TRBV29-1 - many CSVEGEDEKLFF
TRBV27 - once CASSLSNNQETQYF
TRBV29-1 - few CSVPYTSFSTDTQYF
TRBV21-1 - - CASSTLRVNEQFF
TRBV25-1 - few CASKGGFNTEAFF
TRBV7-2 - - CASSLPGRTAIGEQFF
TRBV6-1 TRBD2 - CASSERASGGAVEQFF
TRBV14 - few CASSQGWGRGTYEQYF
TRBV5-1 TRBD1 few CASSGVATGSYEQYF
TRBV2 - - CASSGRGQAYEQYF
TRBV24-1 - - CATSDLFKRDEQFF
TRBV20-1 - - CRAGRGYEQYF
TRBV12-3/TRBV12-4 TRBD1 - CASSLKSLGQGRNTEAFF
TRBV7-9 TRBD1 - CASSFGPGQPNEKLFF
TRBV28 TRBD1 - CASSQTGGPYF
TRBV6-5 TRBD1 few CASSLTGGKDTQYF